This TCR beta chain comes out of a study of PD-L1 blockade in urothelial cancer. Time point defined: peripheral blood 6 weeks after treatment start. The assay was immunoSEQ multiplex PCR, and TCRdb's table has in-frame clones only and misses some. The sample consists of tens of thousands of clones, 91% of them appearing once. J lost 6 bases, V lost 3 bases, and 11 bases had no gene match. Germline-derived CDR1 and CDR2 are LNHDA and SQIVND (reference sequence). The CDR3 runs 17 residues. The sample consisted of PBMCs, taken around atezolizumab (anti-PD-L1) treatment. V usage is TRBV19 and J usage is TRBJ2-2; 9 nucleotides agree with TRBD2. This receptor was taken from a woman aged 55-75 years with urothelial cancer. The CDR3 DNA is TGTGCCAGTAGTATTCGGTGGATAGCGGGAGTATCCGGGGAGCTGTTTTTT. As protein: CASSIRWIAGVSGELFF.